The clone carrying this TCR beta chain was observed once. This sample stems from a study of human versus mouse CDR3 diversity and MHC coevolution. The germline V gene has CDR1 SGHTA and CDR2 FQGTGA. V trimming: 5 bases; J trimming: 9 bases; junction bases outside the gene matches: 12. CDR3 length: 15 residues. Generated by immunoSEQ multiplex PCR, the TCRdb table keeps only in-frame clones and is missing some. The sample carries 45,000 to 75,000 clones, over 90% recorded once. The receptor comes from a person in their sixties in good health. This chain connects TRBV7-3 to TRBJ2-1; 8 nucleotides match TRBD2. Sequencing was carried out using naive CD4+ T cells from blood. Described subset: CD45RO-negative CD62L-positive naive CD4 T cells. The CDR3 region is CASSPMGLVEGEQFF. The CDR3 region has the DNA TGTGCCAGCAGCCCTATGGGACTAGTCGAGGGTGAGCAGTTCTTC.